These 4 T cell receptor beta chains originate from one sample sequenced in a study of blood T cell repertoires in COVID-19 (dated by TCRdb to 2018 to 2021). Library method: the immunoSEQ multiplex PCR assay. Sourced from immuneACCESS, this table was stored by TCRdb with only in-frame sequences that have V and J called. A share of the clones is absent; for the studies checked, an unresolved V gene accounts for under half, and the remainder has no known explanation. The sample has about 360,000 clones on record, around 88% of them singletons. The top ten hold roughly 7.1% of the sample. Sequencing was carried out using peripheral blood. These receptors originate from a woman aged 60-70 years with COVID-19, enrolled during active disease.

Regarding this clone: Just one base apart from a much larger clone, this may be a read error. The gene calls are TRBV6-5 and TRBJ1-1, with a possible D match to TRBD1 (5 bases). V lost 6 bases to trimming and J lost 4 bases, with 9 bases between them. The CDR3 covers 12 residues. In germline, CDR1 is MNHEY, CDR2 SVGAGI. DNA for the CDR3: TGTGCCAGCAGCGTCGGGGGCACTGAAGCTTTCTTT. Protein product: CASSVGGTEAFF.

This CDR3 reads CASSFYGNTEAFF. The DNA of the CDR3 is TGTGCCAGCAGCTTTTACGGTAACACTGAAGCTTTCTTT. V is TRBV7-8 and J is TRBJ1-1; D remains ambiguous. Germline lookup yields CDR1 SGHVS and CDR2 FQNEAQ. The V and J ends lost 3 bases and 2 bases respectively, with 7 bases between them. The CDR3 runs to 13 residues.

The genes are TRBV7-2 and TRBJ2-3; D is possibly TRBD1 (7 bases). Germline V CDR1 and CDR2: SGHTA, FQGNSA. Trimming left V 6 bases short and J 6 bases short, with 19 bases between. The CDR3 is 15 amino acids. The DNA for the CDR3 is TGTGCCAGCAGGGGACAGAGTTGGGGGGCCGATACGCAGTATTTT. Translation: CASRGQSWGADTQYF.

This clone was recorded a few times. This chain uses TRBV20-1 with TRBJ2-7; D unresolved. The CDR3 contains 11 residues. Germline CDR1 and CDR2: DFQATT and SNEGSKA (reference sequence). V gave up 6 bases and J gave up 2 bases, with 8 bases separating them. CDR3 residues: CSATLAYEQYF. The CDR3 region has the DNA TGCAGTGCAACCCTAGCCTACGAGCAGTACTTC.